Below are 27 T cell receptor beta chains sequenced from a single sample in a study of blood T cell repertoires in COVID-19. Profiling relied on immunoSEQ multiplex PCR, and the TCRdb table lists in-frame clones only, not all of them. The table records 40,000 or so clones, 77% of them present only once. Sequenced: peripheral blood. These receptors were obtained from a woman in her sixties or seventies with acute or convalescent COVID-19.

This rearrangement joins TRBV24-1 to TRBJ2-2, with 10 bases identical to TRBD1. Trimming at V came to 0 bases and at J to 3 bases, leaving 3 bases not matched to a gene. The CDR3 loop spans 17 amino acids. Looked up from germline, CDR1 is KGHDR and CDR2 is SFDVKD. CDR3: CATSDLGTGADTGELFF. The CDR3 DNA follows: TGTGCCACCAGTGATTTGGGGACAGGGGCGGACACCGGGGAGCTGTTTTTT.

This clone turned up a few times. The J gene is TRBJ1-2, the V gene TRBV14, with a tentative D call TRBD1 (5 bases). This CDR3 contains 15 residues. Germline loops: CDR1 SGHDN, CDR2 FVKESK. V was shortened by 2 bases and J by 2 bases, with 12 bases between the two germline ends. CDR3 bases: TGTGCCAGCAGCCAATACCAGGGTTGGAACTATGGCTACACCTTC. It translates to CASSQYQGWNYGYTF.

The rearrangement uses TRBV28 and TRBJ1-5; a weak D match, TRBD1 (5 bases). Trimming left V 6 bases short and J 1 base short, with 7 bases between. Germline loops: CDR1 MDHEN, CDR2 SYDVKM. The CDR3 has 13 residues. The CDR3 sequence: CASRRDSNQPQHF. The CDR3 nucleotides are TGTGCCAGCAGGCGGGACAGCAATCAGCCCCAGCATTTT. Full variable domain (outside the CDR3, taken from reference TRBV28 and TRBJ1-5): DVKVTQSSRYLVKRTGEKVFLECVQDMDHENMFWYRQDPGLGLRLIYFSYDVKMKEKGDIPEGYSVSREKKERFSLILESASTNQTSMYLCASRRDSNQPQHFGDGTRLSIL.

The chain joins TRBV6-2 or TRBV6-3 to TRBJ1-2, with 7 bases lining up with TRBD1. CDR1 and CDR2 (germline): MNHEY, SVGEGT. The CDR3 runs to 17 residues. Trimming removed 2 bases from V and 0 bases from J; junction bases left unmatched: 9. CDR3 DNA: TGTGCCAGCAGTTACGGGGACAGCGGTGGTTCTAACTATGGCTACACCTTC. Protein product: CASSYGDSGGSNYGYTF.

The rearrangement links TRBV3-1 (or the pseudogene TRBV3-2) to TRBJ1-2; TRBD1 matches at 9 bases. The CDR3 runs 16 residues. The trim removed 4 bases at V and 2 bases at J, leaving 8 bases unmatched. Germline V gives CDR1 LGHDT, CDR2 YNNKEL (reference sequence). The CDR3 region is CASSPTMGTGNYGYTF. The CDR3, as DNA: TGTGCCAGCAGCCCGACTATGGGGACAGGGAACTATGGCTACACCTTC.

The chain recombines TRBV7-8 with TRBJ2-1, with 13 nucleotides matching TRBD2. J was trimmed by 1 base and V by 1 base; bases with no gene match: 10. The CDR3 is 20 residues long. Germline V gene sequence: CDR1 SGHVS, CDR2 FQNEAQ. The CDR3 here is CASSLDGGLAGAPSYNEQFF. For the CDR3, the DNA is TGTGCCAGCAGCTTAGACGGAGGACTAGCGGGAGCCCCTTCCTACAATGAGCAGTTCTTC.

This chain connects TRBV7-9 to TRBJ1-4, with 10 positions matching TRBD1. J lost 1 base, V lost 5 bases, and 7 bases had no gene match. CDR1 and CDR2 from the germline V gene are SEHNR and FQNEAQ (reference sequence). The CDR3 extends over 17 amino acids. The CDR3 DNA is TGTGCCAGCAGCGAGGGACAGGGGCAGGGAACTAATGAAAAACTGTTTTTT. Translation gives CASSEGQGQGTNEKLFF.

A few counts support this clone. In nucleotides, the CDR3 is TGTGCCAGCAGTCCAAGACTAGCGGGAGCCCGGGGGGGGGAGACCCAGTACTTC. This gives the protein CASSPRLAGARGGETQYF. V and J are TRBV5-4 and TRBJ2-5, with 12 bases matching TRBD2. V was pared by 5 bases and J by 5 bases, with 16 bases of the junction left unmatched. The germline V gene has CDR1 SGHNT and CDR2 YYREEE (reference sequence). The CDR3 covers 18 residues.

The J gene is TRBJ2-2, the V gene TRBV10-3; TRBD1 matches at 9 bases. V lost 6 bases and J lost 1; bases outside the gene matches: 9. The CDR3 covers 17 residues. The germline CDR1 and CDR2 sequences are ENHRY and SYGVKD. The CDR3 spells CAIRPGTGPGNTGELFF. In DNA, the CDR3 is TGTGCCATCAGACCCGGGACAGGGCCGGGGAACACCGGGGAGCTGTTTTTT.

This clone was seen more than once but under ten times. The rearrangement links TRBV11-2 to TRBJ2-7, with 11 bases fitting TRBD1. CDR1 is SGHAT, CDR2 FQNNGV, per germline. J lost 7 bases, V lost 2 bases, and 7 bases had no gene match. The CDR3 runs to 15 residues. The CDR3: CASSLPGQGVLEQYF. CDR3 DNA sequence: TGTGCCAGCAGCTTACCGGGACAGGGGGTGCTGGAGCAGTACTTC. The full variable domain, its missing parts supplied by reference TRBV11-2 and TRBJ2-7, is EAGVAQSPRYKIIEKRQSVAFWCNPISGHATLYWYQQILGQGPKLLIQFQNNGVVDDSQLPKDRFSAERLKGVDSTLKIQPAKLEDSAVYLCASSLPGQGVLEQYFGPGTRLTVT.

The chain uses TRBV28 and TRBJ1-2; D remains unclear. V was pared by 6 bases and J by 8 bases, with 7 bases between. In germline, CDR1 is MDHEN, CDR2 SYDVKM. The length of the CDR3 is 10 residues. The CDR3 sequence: CASRREGYTF. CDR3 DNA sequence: TGTGCCAGCAGGCGTGAAGGCTACACCTTC.

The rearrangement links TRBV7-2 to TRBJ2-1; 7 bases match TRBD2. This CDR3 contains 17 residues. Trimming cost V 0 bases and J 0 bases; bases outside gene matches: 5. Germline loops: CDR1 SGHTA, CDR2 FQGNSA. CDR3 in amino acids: CASSLARGGSSYNEQFF. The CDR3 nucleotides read TGTGCCAGCAGCTTAGCGCGCGGCGGGAGCTCCTACAATGAGCAGTTCTTC. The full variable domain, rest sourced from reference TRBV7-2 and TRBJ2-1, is GAGVSQSPSNKVTEKGKDVELRCDPISGHTALYWYRQSLGQGLEFLIYFQGNSAPDKSGLPSDRFSAERTGGSVSTLTIQRTQQEDSAVYLCASSLARGGSSYNEQFFGPGTRLTVL.

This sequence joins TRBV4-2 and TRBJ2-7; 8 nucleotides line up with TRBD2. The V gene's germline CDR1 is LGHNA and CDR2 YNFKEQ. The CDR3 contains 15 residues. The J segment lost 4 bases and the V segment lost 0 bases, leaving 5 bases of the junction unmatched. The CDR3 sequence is CASSQDMVAGYEQYF. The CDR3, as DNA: TGTGCCAGCAGCCAAGATATGGTAGCGGGGTACGAGCAGTACTTC.

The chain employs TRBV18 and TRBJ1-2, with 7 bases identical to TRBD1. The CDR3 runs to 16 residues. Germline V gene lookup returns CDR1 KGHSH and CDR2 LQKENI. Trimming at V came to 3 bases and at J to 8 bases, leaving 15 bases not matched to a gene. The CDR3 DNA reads TGTGCCAGCTCACCGGCCCTCATCAGACAGGGTATAGGCTACACCTTC. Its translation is CASSPALIRQGIGYTF.

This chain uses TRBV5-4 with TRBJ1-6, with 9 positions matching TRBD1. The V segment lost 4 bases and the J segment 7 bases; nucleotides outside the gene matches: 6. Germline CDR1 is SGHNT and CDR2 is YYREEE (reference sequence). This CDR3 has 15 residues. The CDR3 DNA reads TGTGCCAGCAGCACGACAGGGGGGGGGAATTCACCCCTCCACTTT. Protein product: CASSTTGGGNSPLHF.

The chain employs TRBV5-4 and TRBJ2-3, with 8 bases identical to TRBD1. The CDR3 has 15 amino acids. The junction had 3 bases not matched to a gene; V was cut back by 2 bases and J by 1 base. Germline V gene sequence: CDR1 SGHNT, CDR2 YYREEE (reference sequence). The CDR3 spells CASSFTGGGTDTQYF. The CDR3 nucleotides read TGTGCCAGCAGCTTTACAGGGGGAGGCACAGATACGCAGTATTTT. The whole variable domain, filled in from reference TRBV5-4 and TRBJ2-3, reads ETGVTQSPTHLIKTRGQQVTLRCSSQSGHNTVSWYQQALGQGPQFIFQYYREEENGRGNFPPRFSGLQFPNYSSELNVNALELDDSALYLCASSFTGGGTDTQYFGPGTRLTVL.

CDR3: CASSTLGQPWELFF. In DNA, the CDR3 is TGTGCCAGTAGTACCTTGGGACAGCCATGGGAGCTGTTTTTT. The V gene is TRBV19, the J gene TRBJ2-2; 7 bases fit TRBD1. Germline loops: CDR1 LNHDA, CDR2 SQIVND (reference sequence). V shed 4 bases and J 9 bases; nucleotides not matched to a gene: 8. The CDR3 has 14 amino acids.

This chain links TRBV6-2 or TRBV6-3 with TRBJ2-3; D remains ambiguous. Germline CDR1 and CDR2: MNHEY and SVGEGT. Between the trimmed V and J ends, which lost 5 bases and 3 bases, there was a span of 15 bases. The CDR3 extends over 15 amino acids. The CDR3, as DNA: TGTGCCAGCAGTGCCCAAGCCCTCGGGACAGATACGCAGTATTTT. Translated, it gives CASSAQALGTDTQYF.

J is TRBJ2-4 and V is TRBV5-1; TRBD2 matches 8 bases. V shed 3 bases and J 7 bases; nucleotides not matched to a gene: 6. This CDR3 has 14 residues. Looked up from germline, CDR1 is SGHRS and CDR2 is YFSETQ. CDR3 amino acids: CASSSQAGDNIQYF. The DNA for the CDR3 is TGCGCCAGCAGCTCGCAAGCGGGAGATAACATTCAGTACTTC.

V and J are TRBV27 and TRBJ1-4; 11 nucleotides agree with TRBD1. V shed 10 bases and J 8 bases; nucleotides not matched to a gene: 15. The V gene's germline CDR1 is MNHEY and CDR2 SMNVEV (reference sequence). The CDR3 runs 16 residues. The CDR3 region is CATSLGTGGIEEKLFF. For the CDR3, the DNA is TGTGCCACCTCCTTAGGGACAGGGGGAATAGAGGAAAAACTGTTTTTT.

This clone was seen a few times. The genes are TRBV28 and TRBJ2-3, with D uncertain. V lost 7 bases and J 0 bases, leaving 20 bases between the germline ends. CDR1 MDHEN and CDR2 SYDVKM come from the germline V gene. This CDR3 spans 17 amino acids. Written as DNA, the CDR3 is TGTGCCAGCAAGACCCTGAAGACTGCGCCTAGCACAGATACGCAGTATTTT. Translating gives CASKTLKTAPSTDTQYF.

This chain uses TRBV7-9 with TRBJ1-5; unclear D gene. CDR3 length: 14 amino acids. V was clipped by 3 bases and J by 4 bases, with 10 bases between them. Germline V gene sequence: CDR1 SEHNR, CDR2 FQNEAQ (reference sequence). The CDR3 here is CASSFEAGNQPQHF. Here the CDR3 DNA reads TGTGCCAGCAGCTTTGAGGCGGGGAATCAGCCCCAGCATTTT.

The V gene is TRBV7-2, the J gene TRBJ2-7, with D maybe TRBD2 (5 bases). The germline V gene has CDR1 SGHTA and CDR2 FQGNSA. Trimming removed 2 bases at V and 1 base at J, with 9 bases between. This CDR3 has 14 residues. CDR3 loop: CASSLHPGSYEQYF. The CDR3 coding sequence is TGTGCCAGCAGCTTACATCCGGGGTCCTACGAGCAGTACTTC.

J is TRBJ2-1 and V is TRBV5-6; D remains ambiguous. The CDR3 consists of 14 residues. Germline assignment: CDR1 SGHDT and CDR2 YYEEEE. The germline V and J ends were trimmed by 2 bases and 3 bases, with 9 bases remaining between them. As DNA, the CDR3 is TGTGCCAGCAGCTTTACAGCCGACTACAATGAGCAGTTCTTC. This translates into CASSFTADYNEQFF. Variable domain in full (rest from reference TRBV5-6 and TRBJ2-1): DAGVTQSPTHLIKTRGQQVTLRCSPKSGHDTVSWYQQALGQGPQFIFQYYEEEERQRGNFPDRFSGHQFPNYSSELNVNALLLGDSALYLCASSFTADYNEQFFGPGTRLTVL.

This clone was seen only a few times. The CDR3 loop reads CASRGFSDRDAGELFF. The CDR3 coding sequence is TGTGCCAGCAGAGGATTTTCGGACAGGGACGCCGGGGAGCTGTTTTTT. The V call is TRBV28, the J call TRBJ2-2, with 8 bases that match TRBD1. Germline V CDR1 and CDR2: MDHEN, SYDVKM. CDR3 length: 16 residues. The V gene end was trimmed by 6 bases and the J gene end by 6 bases; junction bases not matched to a gene: 12.

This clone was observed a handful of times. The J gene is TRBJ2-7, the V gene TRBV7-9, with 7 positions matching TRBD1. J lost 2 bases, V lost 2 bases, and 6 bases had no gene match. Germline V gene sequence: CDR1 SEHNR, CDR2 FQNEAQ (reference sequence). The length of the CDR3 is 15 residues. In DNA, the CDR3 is TGTGCCAGCAGCTTAAACGCCGGGACAGCCTACGAGCAGTACTTC. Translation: CASSLNAGTAYEQYF.

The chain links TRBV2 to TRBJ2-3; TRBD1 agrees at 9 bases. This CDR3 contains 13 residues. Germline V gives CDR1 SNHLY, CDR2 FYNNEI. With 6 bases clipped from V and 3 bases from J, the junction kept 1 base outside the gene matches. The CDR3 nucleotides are TGTGCCAGCAGGGGGACAGGGACAGATACGCAGTATTTT. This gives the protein CASRGTGTDTQYF. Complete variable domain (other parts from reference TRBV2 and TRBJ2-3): EPEVTQTPSHQVTQMGQEVILRCVPISNHLYFYWYRQILGQKVEFLVSFYNNEISEKSEIFDDQFSVERPDGSNFTLKIRSTKLEDSAMYFCASRGTGTDTQYFGPGTRLTVL.